The sequence of this T cell receptor beta chain was determined in a study of control samples from healthy donors and cancer patients. This clone was counted between two and nine times. Trimming removed 0 bases from V and 1 base from J, with 6 bases in between. From germline, CDR1 is MNHEY and CDR2 SVGAGI. The CDR3 is 15 residues long. Only in-frame clones appear in the TCRdb table, and some are missing; sequencing was by immunoSEQ multiplex PCR. Among more than 20,000 clones listed, 85% to 90% were seen once. Sequenced input: PBMCs. This receptor was obtained from a man aged 55 to 69 with head and neck cancer. The chain is built from TRBV6-5 and TRBJ2-2, with a tentative D call TRBD2 (6 bases). The CDR3 DNA reads as TGTGCCAGCAGTTACTCGGAGGGGAACACCGGGGAGCTGTTTTTT. Residues: CASSYSEGNTGELFF.